Listed here are 6 T cell receptor beta chains from one sample, sequenced in a study of OX40 agonist ivuxolimab in advanced cancers. Assay: immunoSEQ multiplex PCR; the TCRdb copy retains only in-frame clones and omits some. This sample has roughly 75,000 clones; roughly nine tenths occur once, and the top ten carry 1.1%. The sample consisted of CD4+ or CD8+ T cells sorted from blood, taken in a trial of the OX40 agonist ivuxolimab. These receptors were collected from an adult with an advanced solid tumor such as melanoma, head and neck, liver or kidney cancer.

This chain connects TRBV7-2 to TRBJ1-5; D uncertain. The V gene's germline CDR1 is SGHTA and CDR2 FQGNSA. CDR3 size: 15 residues. V lost 5 bases to trimming and J lost 0 bases, with 11 bases between them. The CDR3 bases are TGTGCCAGCAGCCCGGACGGGTATAGCAATCAGCCCCAGCATTTT. Amino acid sequence: CASSPDGYSNQPQHF. The full variable domain, with the rest looked up from reference TRBV7-2 and TRBJ1-5, is GAGVSQSPSNKVTEKGKDVELRCDPISGHTALYWYRQSLGQGLEFLIYFQGNSAPDKSGLPSDRFSAERTGGSVSTLTIQRTQQEDSAVYLCASSPDGYSNQPQHFGDGTRLSIL.

The chain links TRBV7-8 to TRBJ2-2, with TRBD1 matching over 7 bases. Trimming at V came to 5 bases and at J to 4 bases, leaving 7 bases not matched to a gene. CDR3 length: 15 amino acids. Germline values: CDR1 SGHVS, CDR2 FQNEAQ. CDR3 DNA sequence: TGTGCCAGCAGCCGCACAGGGGTGGGCACCGGGGAGCTGTTTTTT. It codes for CASSRTGVGTGELFF.

A note on this clone: The same CDR3 arises from other DNA sequences in this sample as well. V usage is TRBV6-6 and J usage is TRBJ1-3; D is uncertain. The CDR3 covers 12 residues. V lost 0 bases, J lost 3 bases, and 0 bases lay in between. Germline loops: CDR1 MNHNY, CDR2 SVGAGI (reference sequence). The CDR3 region has the DNA TGTGCCAGCAGTTACTCTGGAAACACCATATATTTT. As protein: CASSYSGNTIYF.

The rearrangement links TRBV7-2 to TRBJ1-2; TRBD1 is a possible D gene (6 bases). Germline CDR1 SGHTA, CDR2 FQGNSA. This CDR3 comprises 13 residues. V gave up 3 bases and J gave up 6 bases, with 11 bases separating them. The chain's CDR3 is CASSFQQGDGYTF. DNA for the CDR3: TGTGCCAGCAGCTTTCAACAGGGCGATGGCTACACCTTC. The full variable domain, rest sourced from reference TRBV7-2 and TRBJ1-2, is GAGVSQSPSNKVTEKGKDVELRCDPISGHTALYWYRQSLGQGLEFLIYFQGNSAPDKSGLPSDRFSAERTGGSVSTLTIQRTQQEDSAVYLCASSFQQGDGYTFGSGTRLTVV.

This chain uses TRBV7-2 with TRBJ1-4, with D possibly matching TRBD1 (6 bases). Germline loops: CDR1 SGHTA, CDR2 FQGNSA. The CDR3 sequence is 14 residues long. V was pared by 1 base and J by 3 bases, with 6 bases between. CDR3 sequence reads: CASSLEGANEKLFF. CDR3 sequence (DNA): TGTGCCAGCAGCTTAGAGGGGGCTAATGAAAAACTGTTTTTT.

The chain joins TRBV6-5 to TRBJ1-1, with D possibly TRBD1 on 5 matching bases. Per the germline V gene, CDR1 is MNHEY and CDR2 is SVGAGI. Trimming took off 5 bases at V and 5 bases at J, with 15 bases between the two ends. The CDR3 is 14 residues long. CDR3 DNA sequence: TGTGCCAGCAGTGCAAAGACTTGGGGGACTGAAGCTTTCTTT. Encoded protein: CASSAKTWGTEAFF.